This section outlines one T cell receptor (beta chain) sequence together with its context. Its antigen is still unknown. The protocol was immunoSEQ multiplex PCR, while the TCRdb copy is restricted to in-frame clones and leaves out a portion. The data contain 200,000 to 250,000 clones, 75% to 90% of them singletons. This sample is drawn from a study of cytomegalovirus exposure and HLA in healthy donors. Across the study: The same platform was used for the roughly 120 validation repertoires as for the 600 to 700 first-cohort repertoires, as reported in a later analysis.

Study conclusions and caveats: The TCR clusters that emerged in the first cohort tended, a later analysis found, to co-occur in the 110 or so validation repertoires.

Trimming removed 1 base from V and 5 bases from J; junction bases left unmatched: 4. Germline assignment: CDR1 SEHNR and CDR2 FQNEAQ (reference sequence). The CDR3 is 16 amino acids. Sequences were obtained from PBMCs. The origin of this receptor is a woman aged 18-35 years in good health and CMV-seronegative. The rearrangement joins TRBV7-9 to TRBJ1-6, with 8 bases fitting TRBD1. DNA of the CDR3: TGTGCCAGCAGCTTAGTTTCAGGGGGCAATAATTCACCCCTCCACTTT. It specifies CASSLVSGGNNSPLHF.